This T cell receptor (beta chain) appears in the sequencing data of a study of regulatory T cells in long-lasting Graves disease (dated by TCRdb to about 2021). As for the study more broadly: Persistent Graves' disease meant more than 5 years of antithyroid drug treatment with TSH receptor autoantibodies that stayed positive. In the clinical cohort, patients with persistent Graves' disease had used antithyroid drugs for an average of about 9.3 years. The study was conducted in China and was registered as a clinical trial. A total of about 33 samples were covered by TCR sequencing, comprising around 13 persistent and around 20 newly diagnosed Graves' disease patients. This study used TCR sequencing and RNA sequencing of peripheral blood to compare persistent Graves' disease patients against newly diagnosed Graves' disease patients. Points the paper makes about the study in general: As a limitation, the authors acknowledged that the small sample size may reduce accuracy. Persistent patients shared more public clonotypes among themselves (around 2,500) than newly diagnosed patients did (about 900). Persistent disease showed preferential use of TRBV28, TRBJ1-2 and TRBJ2-5, whereas newly diagnosed disease favored TRBV20-1 and TRBJ2-1. Compared with newly diagnosed patients, patients with persistent Graves' disease had lower TCR Shannon entropy and fewer highly expanded clones, which suggests clonal expansion. Only the TCR beta chain was sequenced and analyzed. Peripheral blood alone was examined, since thyroid tissue, which constituted the primary lesion, could not be accessed.

With regard to this clonotype: The clone's antigen remains unknown. Nothing much larger sits one base from this clone, and base qualities are not available.

Interpreted using the paper, the time point label stands for: persistent/refractory GD, antithyroid drugs over 5 years with positive TRAb. For both TCR sequencing and RNA sequencing, RNA was extracted from PBMCs using TRIzol. The diagnosis of Graves' disease was made according to American Thyroid Association guidelines. Patients were recruited from an endocrinology department in Xi'an, China. Each patient gave roughly 10 milliliters of peripheral blood, collected in an EDTA anticoagulant tube. Ficoll Paque Plus density gradient separation was used to isolate PBMCs, and no further T cell sorting was performed. An Agilent 2100 Bioanalyzer and agarose gel were used to check RNA quality, and a NanoDrop 2000 was used to measure RNA concentration. The CDR3 sequence holds 13 residues, the cysteine and phenylalanine included. Only CDR3 DNA is held: 39 bases, read in frame from base 1. According to the germline V gene (reference sequence), CDR1 reads GTSNPN and CDR2 reads SVGIG. For this chain, trimming is 2 bases at the V end and 7 bases at the J end, and the number of junction bases without a gene match is 6.

The library was produced with multiplex PCR. Instrument on record: Illumina HiSeq 4000. CDR3 regions were amplified by Arm-PCR with iRepertoire HTBI primers to construct TCR beta libraries. Gel purification was performed on PCR products prior to sequencing. In the paper's pipeline: Gene usage analysis of CDR3 amino acid clonotypes relied on the roughly 60 TRBV and 14 TRBJ segments identified across samples. COPE and FqMerger were used to merge filtered high-quality paired reads into contigs. BLAST was used to align contigs to IMGT TRBV, TRBD and TRBJ reference genes, and CDR3 was defined according to IMGT. Clonotypes above 0.1% frequency were classified as highly expanded clones. Shannon entropy served as the measure of repertoire diversity, while the Gini coefficient captured V-J evenness. A clonotype was considered public if more than one individual shared it. The public sequencing data were trimmed at Q25 with fastp and processed into clonotypes with MiXCR by TCRdb, which kept only in-frame beta chains. Each CDR3 protein gets just one entry, which takes the most common genes and DNA from the rows behind it. None of the V and J calls come from the authors' own analysis; TCRdb made them. The sample records roughly 700,000 distinct CDR3 sequences, about 30% of which are singletons. Of the sample, around 40% is held by the ten largest clones.

The chain employs TRBV30 and TRBJ1-2; 8 central nucleotides agree with TRBD1. Sequenced material: peripheral blood mononuclear cells (PBMCs), taken when the disease was refractory, from a patient treated with antithyroid drugs. This sequence was found in a female donor with Graves disease. The nucleotides read TGTGCCTGGAGTAGACAGGGGACGGGTGGCTACACCTTC. Translated, this gives CAWSRQGTGGYTF. The entire variable domain, with the stretches around the CDR3 drawn from the reference TRBV30 and TRBJ1-2 proteins, is SQTIHQWPATLVQPVGSPLSLECTVEGTSNPNLYWYRQAAGRGLQLLFYSVGIGQISSEVPQNLSASRPQDRQFILSSKKLLLSDSGFYLCAWSRQGTGGYTFGSGTRLTVV.